A single T cell receptor (beta chain) is shown here with its context. Its antigen remains unidentified. V was pared by 3 bases and J by 7 bases, with 12 bases between. The CDR3 runs to 12 residues. Germline V CDR1 and CDR2: GTSNPN, SVGIG (reference sequence). TCRdb's table, derived via immunoSEQ multiplex PCR, lists solely in-frame clones and lacks some. The repertoire holds fewer than 45,000 clones, about 86% seen once, with almost 2.5% in the top ten. This sample was included in a study of T cell clones after liver transplantation. General study points: The donor-reactive repertoire was only partly measurable in two subjects, lacking donor cells. In most of the 8 subjects, circulating graft-donor-reactive CD4 TCRbeta sequences fell significantly after transplant.

This sequence was found in a human patient who received a liver transplant. Some T cells may be transferred from the graft donor. Sample: CD4+ T cells from blood, taken 24 months after liver transplant. The rearrangement links TRBV30 to TRBJ1-2, with D possibly matching TRBD1 (5 bases). The CDR3 DNA reads TGTGCCTGGAGATCGGGGGAGCGTGGCTACACCTTC. Amino acid sequence: CAWRSGERGYTF.